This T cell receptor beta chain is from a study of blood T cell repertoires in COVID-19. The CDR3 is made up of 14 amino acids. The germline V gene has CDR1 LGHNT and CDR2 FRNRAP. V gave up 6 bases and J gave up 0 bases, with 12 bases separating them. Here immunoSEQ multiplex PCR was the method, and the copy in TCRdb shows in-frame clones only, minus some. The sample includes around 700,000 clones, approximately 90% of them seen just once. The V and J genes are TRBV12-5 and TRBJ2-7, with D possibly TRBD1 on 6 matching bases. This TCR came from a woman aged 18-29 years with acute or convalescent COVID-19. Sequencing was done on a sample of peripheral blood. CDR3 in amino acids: CASGRLTGSYEQYF. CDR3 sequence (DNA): TGTGCTAGTGGCCGATTGACAGGCTCCTACGAGCAGTACTTC.